This passage covers 16 T cell receptor beta chains from one sample sequenced in a study of CD8+ T cells in alopecia areata. RNA extraction was followed by reverse transcription into cDNA, which acted as the sequencing template. Produced via immunoSEQ multiplex PCR; TCRdb's table is partial and in-frame only. The sample shows around 210,000 clones, around 50% of them seen only once. Sequences were obtained from CD8+ T cells sorted from blood. These receptors all stem from a human donor in good health.

This clone has more than one count but fewer than ten. V is TRBV6-6 and J is TRBJ1-1; possible D gene TRBD1, 5 bases. The CDR3 totals 15 residues. The ends were cut back, 8 bases at V and 1 base at J, with 17 bases in the middle. Germline V gene data show CDR1 as MNHNY and CDR2 as SVGAGI (reference sequence). The CDR3: CASSGPSGRNTEAFF. The CDR3 DNA is TGTGCCAGCTCCGGACCGTCGGGGCGGAACACTGAAGCTTTCTTT.

This clone has a handful of counts. The CDR3 nucleotides read TGTGCCAGCAGACCACGACAGGGGTCCTACGAGCAGTACTTC. Translated, it gives CASRPRQGSYEQYF. The chain carries TRBV11-2 and TRBJ2-7; 8 positions agree with TRBD1. With 6 bases clipped from V and 1 base from J, the junction kept 5 bases outside the gene matches. Per the germline V gene, CDR1 is SGHAT and CDR2 is FQNNGV. The CDR3 loop spans 14 amino acids.

This chain joins TRBV4-1 and TRBJ1-1; 9 bases map to TRBD1. The CDR3 spans 16 residues. The germline V gene encodes CDR1 MGHRA and CDR2 YSYEKL. The V segment lost 5 bases and the J segment 1 base; nucleotides outside the gene matches: 8. In DNA form, the CDR3 reads TGCGCCAGCAGCAGAATTACAGGGGGCGCGAACACTGAAGCTTTCTTT. Protein product: CASSRITGGANTEAFF.

This clone occurred once. This chain uses TRBV6-5 with TRBJ1-2; D unresolved. The CDR3 runs 13 residues. The germline V gene encodes CDR1 MNHEY and CDR2 SVGAGI. V gave up 6 bases and J gave up 1 base, with 9 bases separating them. CDR3: CASRPRNNYGYTF. CDR3 nucleotides: TGTGCCAGCAGACCGAGGAATAACTATGGCTACACCTTC.

This chain links TRBV6-5 with TRBJ2-5; TRBD1 might be the D (5 bases). Germline CDR1 is MNHEY and CDR2 is SVGAGI. The CDR3 loop spans 11 amino acids. The V gene lost 0 bases and the J gene lost 9 bases, with 5 bases spanning the gap. The CDR3 region is CASSYSGAQYF. The CDR3 region has the DNA TGTGCCAGCAGTTACTCAGGGGCCCAGTACTTC.

This clone was observed a few times. CDR3 in DNA: TGTGCCAGTAACGCACCTGAGGACAGGGGGATCTATGGCTACACCTTC. This codes for CASNAPEDRGIYGYTF. This sequence joins TRBV19 and TRBJ1-2, with 10 bases identical to TRBD1. V dropped 7 bases and J dropped 4; count of bases not matched to a gene: 12. Germline-derived CDR1 and CDR2 are LNHDA and SQIVND (reference sequence). The CDR3 extends over 16 amino acids. The full variable domain, completed using reference TRBV19 and TRBJ1-2, is DGGITQSPKYLFRKEGQNVTLSCEQNLNHDAMYWYRQDPGQGLRLIYYSQIVNDFQKGDIAEGYSVSREKKESFPLTVTSAQKNPTAFYLCASNAPEDRGIYGYTFGSGTRLTVV.

The chain employs TRBV6-5 and TRBJ1-3, with no clear D. Germline CDR1 and CDR2: MNHEY and SVGAGI. The CDR3 extends over 14 amino acids. V was trimmed by 5 bases and J by 3 bases, leaving 11 bases between them. CDR3 coding DNA: TGTGCCAGCAGTAATTGGGATAGTGGAAACACCATATATTTT. It yields the protein CASSNWDSGNTIYF.

The chain carries TRBV1 and TRBJ2-5; the listed D gene, TRBD2, was not tested against the DNA. TRBV1 is recorded as a pseudogene. The CDR3 runs to 19 residues. The CDR3 coding sequence is TGCACCAGCAGCCAAGGACTTCCTACCACCGCCTGGGACCAAGAGACCCAGTACTTC. Protein sequence: CTSSQGLPTTAWDQETQYF.

The chain joins TRBV13 to TRBJ2-7, with 9 bases matching TRBD1. The CDR3 has 14 residues. V trimming: 3 bases; J trimming: 5 bases; junction bases outside the gene matches: 5. The germline V gene has CDR1 PRHDT and CDR2 FYEKMQ (reference sequence). CDR3 coding DNA: TGTGCCAGCAGCTTCGCCGGGACAGGGAACGAGCAGTACTTC. The encoded protein is CASSFAGTGNEQYF. The complete variable domain, with remaining parts taken from reference TRBV13 and TRBJ2-7, reads AAGVIQSPRHLIKEKRETATLKCYPIPRHDTVYWYQQGPGQDPQFLISFYEKMQSDKGSIPDRFSAQQFSDYHSELNMSSLELGDSALYFCASSFAGTGNEQYFGPGTRLTVT.

This clone was counted between two and nine times. J is TRBJ2-2 and V is TRBV27; D is unclear. CDR3 length: 14 amino acids. Per germline, CDR1 MNHEY and CDR2 SMNVEV (reference sequence). Trimming left V 3 bases short and J 0 bases short, with 5 bases between. The CDR3 sequence is CASSFSPNTGELFF. The CDR3 nucleotides read TGTGCCAGCAGTTTCTCACCGAACACCGGGGAGCTGTTTTTT.

The V call is TRBV6-5, the J call TRBJ1-6, with D maybe TRBD1 (5 bases). Germline lookup yields CDR1 MNHEY and CDR2 SVGAGI. The CDR3 is made up of 14 amino acids. Trimming pared 6 bases from V and 7 bases from J, leaving 13 bases between. The DNA of the CDR3 is TGTGCCAGCAGCAAAACAGGAGACAATTCACCCCTCCACTTT. Its translation is CASSKTGDNSPLHF.

This clone was counted between two and nine times. This sequence joins TRBV18 and TRBJ2-3; no clear D gene. The CDR3 loop spans 16 amino acids. V lost 0 bases and J lost 1, with 11 bases in between. Germline CDR1 reads KGHSH; CDR2 reads LQKENI. The CDR3 loop reads CASSPPFGDRTDTQYF. The CDR3 nucleotides are TGTGCCAGCTCACCACCTTTTGGGGATCGCACAGATACGCAGTATTTT.

The gene calls are TRBV27 and TRBJ2-4, with unresolved D. Germline values: CDR1 MNHEY, CDR2 SMNVEV (reference sequence). Trimming pared 2 bases from V and 5 bases from J, leaving 13 bases between. The CDR3 runs to 15 residues. CDR3 nucleotide sequence: TGTGCCAGCAGTTTAGTAGGGTACCCTCAAAACATTCAGTACTTC. Translation gives CASSLVGYPQNIQYF.

This chain connects TRBV2 to TRBJ2-1, with 15 nucleotides matching TRBD2. From germline, CDR1 is SNHLY and CDR2 FYNNEI. J lost 3 bases, V lost 7 bases, and 10 bases had no gene match. The CDR3 runs 18 residues. CDR3 coding DNA: TGTGCCAGCACCGGGACTAGCGGGGGGCCTTTAGGCTACAATGAGCAGTTCTTC. Translating gives CASTGTSGGPLGYNEQFF.

Concerning this clone: At the DNA level, this CDR3 is encoded by other sequences in the same sample as well. This chain connects TRBV29-1 to TRBJ1-2; the D gene is possibly TRBD1 (5 bases). CDR3 length: 10 amino acids. V gave up 5 bases and J gave up 8 bases, with 9 bases separating them. Germline V lookup: CDR1 SQVTM, CDR2 ANQGSEA. The CDR3 bases are TGCAGCGTTCCCGGGGACGGCTACACCTTC. Translating it yields CSVPGDGYTF.

In its sample, this clone was seen a few times. This rearrangement joins TRBV7-2 to TRBJ1-5; D remains ambiguous. CDR3 size: 15 residues. Trimming shortened V by 1 base and J by 0 bases, and 7 bases separated the two germline ends. CDR1 and CDR2 from the germline V gene are SGHTA and FQGNSA. Here the CDR3 reads CASSLDSYSNQPQHF. In DNA, the CDR3 is TGTGCCAGCAGCTTAGATAGCTATAGCAATCAGCCCCAGCATTTT.